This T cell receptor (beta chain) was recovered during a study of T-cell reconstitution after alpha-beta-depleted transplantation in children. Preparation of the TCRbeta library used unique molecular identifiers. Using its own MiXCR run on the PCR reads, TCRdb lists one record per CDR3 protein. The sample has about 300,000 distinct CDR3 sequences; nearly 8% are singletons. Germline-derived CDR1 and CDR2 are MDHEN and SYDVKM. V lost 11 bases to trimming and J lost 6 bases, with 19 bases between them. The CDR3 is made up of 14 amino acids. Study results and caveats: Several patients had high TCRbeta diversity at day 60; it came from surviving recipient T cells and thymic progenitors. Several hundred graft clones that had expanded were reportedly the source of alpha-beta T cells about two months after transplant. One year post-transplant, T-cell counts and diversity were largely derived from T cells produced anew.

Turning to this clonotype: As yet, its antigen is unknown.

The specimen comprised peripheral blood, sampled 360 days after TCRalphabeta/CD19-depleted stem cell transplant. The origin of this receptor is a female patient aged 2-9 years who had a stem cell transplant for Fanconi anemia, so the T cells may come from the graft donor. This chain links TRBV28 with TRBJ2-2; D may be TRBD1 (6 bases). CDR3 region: CAEGEQGESGELFF. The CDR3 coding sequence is TGTGCCGAGGGGGAACAGGGCGAGTCCGGGGAGCTGTTTTTT.